This TCR beta chain was observed in a study of cytomegalovirus exposure and HLA in healthy donors. Overall study context: Most genotyped donors, around 86% of 398, had Caucasian-associated genetic ancestry.

From germline, CDR1 is SGHTA and CDR2 FQGTGA. With V trimmed by 4 bases and J by 6 bases, 5 bases remained unmatched. The CDR3 is 13 amino acids. Although they were nominally healthy when sampled, donors likely had unrecorded immune exposures. Researchers ran the PCR with 60 Vbeta and 13 Jbeta primers. Produced via immunoSEQ multiplex PCR; TCRdb's table is partial and in-frame only. The sample has more than 90,000 clones, 65% to 80% seen once; the top ten hold 4% to 5.5%. On this clone: Its target is unknown.

Points from the study as a whole: The study found most TCR sequences rare, yet found some public TCRs in many donors. A later analysis by the authors found several of the most significant clusters apparently linked to common viral pathogens.

The TCR sequence derives from a man aged 30-40 years in good health and CMV-seropositive. J is TRBJ1-1 and V is TRBV7-3; TRBD1 matches 7 bases. Sequenced sample: PBMCs. CDR3 bases: TGTGCCAGCAGCTCCCAGGGGGAAGCTGAAGCTTTCTTT. It translates to CASSSQGEAEAFF.